This T cell receptor beta chain was sequenced for a study of vaccination effects on CD4 cells after COVID-19. Notes on the study in general: Clones of infection and vaccine origin contracted markedly late after vaccination.

The V gene end was trimmed by 4 bases and the J gene end by 8 bases; junction bases not matched to a gene: 7. This CDR3 comprises 14 residues. The germline gives CDR1 LGHDT, CDR2 YNNKEL (reference sequence). Sequencing used immunoSEQ multiplex PCR; TCRdb keeps in-frame clones, though not all of them. The data contain roughly 41,000 clones, under 70% of them seen just once; the ten biggest clones take up 15%. Using viral peptide pools, the ViraFEST assay grew out antigen-specific CD4+ T cells prior to sequencing. After roughly 11 days in culture, the CD4+ T cells were isolated. According to the study, vaccine recipients showed no prior SARS-CoV-2 infection and negative nucleocapsid antibodies. As for this clone: The target antigen is unknown.

This clonotype was obtained from a human donor who received a COVID-19 vaccine. This chain uses TRBV3-1 (or the pseudogene TRBV3-2) with TRBJ2-4; TRBD2 matches at 8 bases. The sequencing here drew on CD4+ T cells from PBMCs cultured with HCoV-OC43 spike peptides, taken before COVID-19 vaccination. Subset meaning: HCoV-OC43 spike overlapping peptide pool stimulation. This CDR3 is CASSLEELADIQYF. In nucleotides, the CDR3 is TGTGCCAGCAGCCTGGAGGAACTAGCGGACATTCAGTACTTC.